The 32 T cell receptor beta chains listed next were all sequenced from one sample in a study of T-cell memory formation after mild COVID-19. TCRdb re-called the 5' RACE reads with MiXCR, one entry per CDR3 protein. The table includes about 340,000 distinct CDR3 sequences, 13% detected once. The sequenced material came from PBMCs or a T cell subset sorted from them (not recorded which). The receptors here all came from a man aged 18 to 29 who had mild COVID-19 (a few samples of this study predate the infection). Cell type and time point are not known.

This clonotype was found many times. Since no conserved phenylalanine or tryptophan closes the CDR3, a read error is the likely cause. The DNA is left out, because the CDR3 cannot be placed on it with certainty; the CDR3 is given as TCRdb lists it. The chain recombines TRBV6-5 with TRBJ1-1; no check of the table's D call, TRBD1, against the DNA was made. Germline CDR1 and CDR2: MNHEY and SVGAGI. The CDR3 is 14 residues long, ends included. The CDR3 loop reads CASSYSRDRGRRIV.

The V call is TRBV5-4, the J call TRBJ2-2; TRBD2 matches 7 bases. The V segment lost 5 bases and the J segment 4 bases; nucleotides outside the gene matches: 11. This CDR3 spans 16 amino acids. Germline values: CDR1 SGHNT, CDR2 YYREEE (reference sequence). The CDR3 DNA reads as TGTGCCAGCAGTTTCGCTAGCGGCCCTGGCACCGGGGAGCTGTTTTTT. Translated: CASSFASGPGTGELFF.

The chain joins TRBV4-2 to TRBJ2-2; TRBD2 matches 14 bases. Unmatched junction bases numbered 8, after V lost 5 bases and J lost 0 bases. CDR3 length: 19 residues. Germline CDR1 reads LGHNA; CDR2 reads YNFKEQ. DNA for the CDR3: TGTGCCAGCAGCGCTCATCCGGGACTAGCGGGGGCGAACACCGGGGAGCTGTTTTTT. Its translation: CASSAHPGLAGANTGELFF.

The genes are TRBV7-8 and TRBJ2-7; D is unclear. With 0 bases removed from V and 10 bases from J, the gap between germline ends came to 13 bases. Per germline, CDR1 SGHVS and CDR2 FQNEAQ. The CDR3 runs to 13 residues. This chain's CDR3 is CASSLASREVQYV. The CDR3 nucleotides read TGTGCCAGCAGCTTAGCCAGCCGAGAAGTACAGTACGTC.

V gene TRBV7-9 combines with J gene TRBJ1-6; tentatively, D is TRBD1 (6 bases). The CDR3 sequence is 17 residues long. In germline, CDR1 is SEHNR, CDR2 FQNEAQ (reference sequence). V gave up 5 bases and J gave up 9 bases, with 23 bases separating them. Here the CDR3 DNA reads TGTGCCAGCAGCGGGCGGGACACCGGACTCGGTGGTTCACCCCTCCACTTT. Residues: CASSGRDTGLGGSPLHF.

This clonotype was recorded a few times. The chain recombines TRBV10-3 with TRBJ2-1; 7 bases map to TRBD1. CDR1 and CDR2 (germline): ENHRY, SYGVKD. After removal of 4 bases from V and 9 bases from J, the junction contained 9 bases not matched to a gene. The length of the CDR3 is 14 residues. The CDR3 region is CAISVRGRDGEQFF. CDR3 coding DNA: TGTGCCATCAGTGTTAGGGGGCGCGATGGTGAGCAGTTCTTC.

This clonotype was picked up a small number of times. The rearrangement uses TRBV29-1 and TRBJ2-3; 11 bases agree with TRBD2. J gave up 4 bases and V 6 bases, and 9 bases lay outside the gene matches. CDR3 length: 15 residues. Germline V CDR1 and CDR2: SQVTM, ANQGSEA. The CDR3 sequence: CSVALAGGPADTQYF. The CDR3 coding sequence is TGCAGCGTCGCCTTAGCGGGGGGGCCCGCAGATACGCAGTATTTT.

CDR3 sequence (DNA): TGTGCCAGCTCACCACCGAGGAGCGGGAGGGCCGTTAAATACATCGGTGAGGGCTACGAGCAGTACTTC. Its protein is CASSPPRSGRAVKYIGEGYEQYF. V gene TRBV18 combines with J gene TRBJ2-7; 10 nucleotides align to TRBD2. This CDR3 has 23 residues. J was trimmed by 3 bases and V by 0 bases; bases with no gene match: 26. Germline lookup yields CDR1 KGHSH and CDR2 LQKENI.

This clonotype was seen only a few times. J is TRBJ2-2 and V is TRBV5-1; 7 bases align to TRBD1. The V gene's germline CDR1 is SGHRS and CDR2 YFSETQ. The CDR3 totals 15 residues. V lost 6 bases, J lost 0 bases, and 5 bases stayed unmatched. CDR3 sequence: CASTWTGPNTGELFF. The DNA for the CDR3 is TGCGCCAGCACCTGGACAGGACCGAACACCGGGGAGCTGTTTTTT.

The chain is built from TRBV5-1 and TRBJ2-1; no reliable D call. Trimming took off 0 bases at V and 4 bases at J, with 5 bases between the two ends. Germline V lookup: CDR1 SGHRS, CDR2 YFSETQ. The CDR3 sequence is 13 residues long. In DNA form, the CDR3 reads TGCGCCAGCAGCTTGGGGTGGTACAATGAGCAGTTCTTC. This sequence encodes CASSLGWYNEQFF.

There are a few counts of this clonotype. The J gene is TRBJ1-3, the V gene TRBV7-2; possibly TRBD1 for D (5 bases). V dropped 2 bases and J dropped 4 bases, with 12 bases sitting between them. Per the germline V gene, CDR1 is SGHTA and CDR2 is FQGNSA. CDR3 length equals 15 residues. CDR3 bases: TGTGCCAGCAGCTTATCAATAGGGACCGGAAACACCATATATTTT. It is translated as CASSLSIGTGNTIYF.

This clonotype was detected only a few times. The gene calls are TRBV5-1 and TRBJ1-1; D possibly corresponds to TRBD1 (5 bases). Germline V lookup: CDR1 SGHRS, CDR2 YFSETQ. The CDR3 has 15 amino acids. The ends were cut back, 4 bases at V and 0 bases at J, with 13 bases in the middle. This CDR3 reads CASSPPGRMNTEAFF. As DNA, the CDR3 is TGCGCCAGCAGCCCCCCGGGACGGATGAACACTGAAGCTTTCTTT.

This clonotype was seen a handful of times. The gene calls are TRBV27 and TRBJ1-2; no definite D call. The germline gives CDR1 MNHEY, CDR2 SMNVEV (reference sequence). The CDR3 spans 15 residues. V lost 3 bases, J lost 4 bases, and 15 bases lay in between. The CDR3 region is CASSFSVGGPYGYTF. The CDR3 DNA is TGTGCCAGCAGTTTCTCAGTCGGTGGGCCCTATGGCTACACCTTC.

In its sample, this clonotype was seen many times. Here the CDR3 DNA reads TGCGCCAGCAGCCAAGAGGGCCGGCCCCAGCATTTT. Protein: CASSQEGRPQHF. The chain carries TRBV4-1 and TRBJ1-5; D is ambiguous. Trimming cost V 0 bases and J 9 bases, with 6 bases left between them. The CDR3 spans 12 residues. The germline gives CDR1 MGHRA, CDR2 YSYEKL.

This clonotype was observed a few times. This chain uses TRBV15 with TRBJ2-5; unclear D gene. Per the germline V gene, CDR1 is LNHNV and CDR2 is YYDKDF (reference sequence). Between the trimmed V and J ends, which lost 1 base and 1 base, there was a span of 7 bases. The CDR3 length is 14 residues. The CDR3 DNA sequence: TGTGCCACCAGCAGAGGACACCTCCAAGAGACCCAGTACTTC. Translation gives CATSRGHLQETQYF.

This clonotype appeared a few times. This chain connects TRBV6-5 to TRBJ1-1; 9 nucleotides align to TRBD1. Trimming cost V 4 bases and J 4 bases; bases outside gene matches: 7. Germline V gives CDR1 MNHEY, CDR2 SVGAGI. The CDR3 runs to 15 residues. Here the CDR3 reads CASSFDRGSATEAFF. The CDR3 DNA is TGTGCCAGCAGTTTCGACAGGGGGAGTGCCACTGAAGCTTTCTTT.

This clonotype has a count of ten or more. The V gene is TRBV7-9, the J gene TRBJ1-2, with 7 nucleotides matching TRBD1. Germline V gene lookup returns CDR1 SEHNR and CDR2 FQNEAQ (reference sequence). V lost 3 bases and J lost 5; bases outside the gene matches: 9. The CDR3 consists of 15 residues. The CDR3 sequence is CASSFGRGGAYGYTF. In DNA, the CDR3 is TGTGCCAGCAGCTTTGGGAGAGGGGGCGCTTATGGCTACACCTTC.

This clonotype occurred a few times. The rearrangement joins TRBV29-1 to TRBJ2-3, with 9 bases identical to TRBD2. J lost 1 base, V lost 4 bases, and 9 bases had no gene match. The CDR3 consists of 16 residues. The germline CDR1 and CDR2 sequences are SQVTM and ANQGSEA. The CDR3 protein is CSVAPAGTSRTDTQYF. The CDR3 DNA sequence: TGCAGCGTTGCACCGGCAGGGACTAGCCGCACAGATACGCAGTATTTT.

The V and J genes are TRBV24-1 and TRBJ2-2; the D is unclear. The CDR3 is 20 residues long. The V end lost 3 bases, the J end lost 1 base, and 23 bases lay between the germline ends. CDR1 and CDR2 from the germline V gene are KGHDR and SFDVKD. CDR3 DNA sequence: TGTGCCACCAGTGATACGCCAGGCCCCTCACGGGTGATGAACACCGGGGAGCTGTTTTTT. It codes for CATSDTPGPSRVMNTGELFF.

The J gene is TRBJ1-2, the V gene TRBV4-3; 7 nucleotides align to TRBD1. V shed 3 bases, J shed 4 bases, and the junction held 2 bases outside the gene matches. CDR3 size: 13 residues. Germline lookup yields CDR1 LGHNA and CDR2 YSLEER. The CDR3 protein is CASSHGTAYGYTF. The CDR3 nucleotides are TGCGCCAGCAGCCACGGGACAGCCTATGGCTACACCTTC.

The V gene is TRBV6-6, the J gene TRBJ1-1; weak D call: TRBD1 (5 bases). Germline-derived CDR1 and CDR2 are MNHNY and SVGAGI (reference sequence). The CDR3 extends over 15 amino acids. The V end was cut by 9 bases, the J end by 4 bases, with 21 bases between. This CDR3 reads CASCAWGNMGTEAFF. The CDR3 DNA sequence: TGTGCCAGTTGCGCGTGGGGGAATATGGGCACTGAAGCTTTCTTT.

The chain joins TRBV4-3 to TRBJ1-5; 7 bases match TRBD1. The CDR3 is 15 amino acids. V shed 5 bases and J 0 bases; nucleotides not matched to a gene: 4. Germline CDR1 LGHNA, CDR2 YSLEER. CDR3 residues: CASSEDRSSNQPQHF. CDR3 nucleotides: TGCGCCAGCAGCGAGGACAGGTCTAGCAATCAGCCCCAGCATTTT.

The chain carries TRBV27 and TRBJ2-7; weak D call: TRBD2 (5 bases). The CDR3 extends over 13 amino acids. CDR1 is MNHEY, CDR2 SMNVEV, per germline (reference sequence). Trimming cost V 0 bases and J 5 bases, with 8 bases left between them. This CDR3 reads CASSLSEVHEQYF. The CDR3 region has the DNA TGTGCCAGCAGTTTATCGGAGGTCCACGAGCAGTACTTC.

This clonotype was seen ten or more times. The V gene is TRBV29-1, the J gene TRBJ2-7; possibly TRBD2 for D (6 bases). The CDR3 contains 13 residues. Germline V gene data show CDR1 as SQVTM and CDR2 as ANQGSEA. V shed 4 bases and J shed 6 bases, with 16 bases lying between them. The CDR3 here is CSVAGTGAAEQYF. DNA of the CDR3: TGCAGCGTTGCAGGGACGGGAGCGGCCGAGCAGTACTTC.

The rearrangement uses TRBV12-3 or TRBV12-4 and TRBJ1-6, with D uncertain. V lost 3 bases to trimming and J lost 6 bases, with 9 bases between them. The CDR3 is 14 residues long. The CDR3 loop is CASSFGQLNSPLHF. The CDR3 DNA reads as TGTGCCAGCAGTTTCGGTCAGCTTAATTCACCCCTCCACTTT.

This clonotype was seen more than once but under ten times. The rearrangement joins TRBV7-9 to TRBJ1-2; D remains unclear. Germline lookup yields CDR1 SEHNR and CDR2 FQNEAQ (reference sequence). This CDR3 is built from 15 residues. Trimming left V 0 bases short and J 7 bases short, with 15 bases between. CDR3 protein: CASSLAYAEGGGYTF. The CDR3 DNA sequence: TGTGCCAGCAGCTTAGCGTACGCCGAGGGCGGTGGCTACACCTTC.

The V call is TRBV20-1, the J call TRBJ1-1; TRBD1 is a possible D gene (6 bases). The germline CDR1 and CDR2 sequences are DFQATT and SNEGSKA (reference sequence). Trimming cost V 0 bases and J 10 bases, with 12 bases left between them. This CDR3 contains 12 residues. The DNA of the CDR3 is TGCAGTGCTAGAGATGAAAGGGGGGTAGCTTTCTTT. It specifies CSARDERGVAFF.

The chain employs TRBV5-1 and TRBJ2-5; weak D call: TRBD2 (6 bases). The CDR3 covers 17 residues. Germline CDR1 reads SGHRS; CDR2 reads YFSETQ. V shed 0 bases and J shed 2 bases, with 17 bases lying between them. The CDR3 sequence is CASSLGFAGRGQETQYF. CDR3 DNA: TGCGCCAGCAGCTTGGGATTTGCGGGGAGAGGGCAAGAGACCCAGTACTTC.

This clonotype occurred a few times. J is TRBJ1-1 and V is TRBV5-1, with D possibly matching TRBD1 (5 bases). This CDR3 is 13 amino acids long. Looked up from germline, CDR1 is SGHRS and CDR2 is YFSETQ. The germline V and J ends were trimmed by 5 bases and 0 bases, with 8 bases remaining between them. CDR3 sequence reads: CASRKGMNTEAFF. The CDR3 DNA reads as TGCGCCAGCAGGAAGGGGATGAACACTGAAGCTTTCTTT.

V and J are TRBV30 and TRBJ1-4; no clear D. The CDR3 covers 11 residues. V lost 3 bases to trimming and J lost 8 bases, with 7 bases between them. The germline CDR1 and CDR2 sequences are GTSNPN and SVGIG (reference sequence). CDR3 region: CAWSFGEKLFF. The CDR3, as DNA: TGTGCCTGGAGCTTCGGGGAAAAACTGTTTTTT. Supplemented by reference TRBV30 and TRBJ1-4, the full variable domain reads SQTIHQWPATLVQPVGSPLSLECTVEGTSNPNLYWYRQAAGRGLQLLFYSVGIGQISSEVPQNLSASRPQDRQFILSSKKLLLSDSGFYLCAWSFGEKLFFGSGTQLSVL.

This clonotype appeared a few times. This chain links TRBV7-8 with TRBJ2-1; 10 nucleotides line up with TRBD1. With V trimmed by 4 bases and J by 7 bases, 7 bases remained unmatched. This CDR3 is built from 15 residues. Per germline, CDR1 SGHVS and CDR2 FQNEAQ. The CDR3, as DNA: TGTGCCAGCAGCTACCGACAGGGGGCTGGAAATGAGCAGTTCTTC. Translating gives CASSYRQGAGNEQFF.

The J gene is TRBJ1-1, the V gene TRBV6-6, with 10 bases lining up with TRBD1. CDR3 length: 17 amino acids. The germline V gene encodes CDR1 MNHNY and CDR2 SVGAGI (reference sequence). J gave up 0 bases and V 2 bases, and 6 bases lay outside the gene matches. The DNA of the CDR3 is TGTGCCAGCAGTTACGTGACAGGGGGCAACATGAACACTGAAGCTTTCTTT. The encoded protein is CASSYVTGGNMNTEAFF.